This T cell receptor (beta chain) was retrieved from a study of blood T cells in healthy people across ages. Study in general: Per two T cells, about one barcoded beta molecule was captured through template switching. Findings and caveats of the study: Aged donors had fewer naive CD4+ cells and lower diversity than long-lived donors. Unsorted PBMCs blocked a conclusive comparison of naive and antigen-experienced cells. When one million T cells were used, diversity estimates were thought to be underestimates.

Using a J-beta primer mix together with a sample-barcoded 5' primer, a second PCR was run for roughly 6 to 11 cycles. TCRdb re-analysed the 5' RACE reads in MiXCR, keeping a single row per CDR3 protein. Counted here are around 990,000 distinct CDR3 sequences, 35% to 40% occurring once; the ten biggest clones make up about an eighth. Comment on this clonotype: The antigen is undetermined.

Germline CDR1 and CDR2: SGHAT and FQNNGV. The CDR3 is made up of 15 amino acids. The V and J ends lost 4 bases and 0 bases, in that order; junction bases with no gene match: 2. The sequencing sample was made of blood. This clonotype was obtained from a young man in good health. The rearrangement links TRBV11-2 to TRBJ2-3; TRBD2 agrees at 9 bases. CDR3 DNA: TGTGCCAGCAGCTCGAGCGGGAGGAGCACAGATACGCAGTATTTT. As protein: CASSSSGRSTDTQYF.